What follows is one T cell receptor beta chain and its context. The sample originates from a study of T cell responses to AZD1222 COVID-19 vaccine. Using immunoSEQ multiplex PCR, the repertoire was profiled, and TCRdb retains in-frame clones only, with some absent. In the table there are about 140,000 clones, around 90% of which are singletons. The CDR3 has 15 residues. V lost 1 base to trimming and J lost 0 bases, with 7 bases between them. The germline V gene has CDR1 SGHTA and CDR2 FQGNSA. The sequence came from an adult in good health. The input for sequencing was peripheral blood, taken on day 0 of AZD1222 vaccination. The chain combines TRBV7-2 with TRBJ1-3; D gene uncertain. The CDR3 loop is CASSLVGSSGNTIYF. The CDR3 bases are TGTGCCAGCAGCTTAGTGGGAAGCTCTGGAAACACCATATATTTT.